The entry below gives a single T cell receptor beta chain sequence along with its context. The antigen is not known. The time point was: persistent/refractory GD, antithyroid drugs over 5 years with positive TRAb. There was RNA extracted from PBMCs, and the TCR library was made from it. One endocrinology department in Xi'an, China, was where patients came from. Roughly 8.2 milliliters of peripheral blood were drawn into EDTA tubes. This entry belongs to a study of regulatory T cells in long-lasting Graves disease. Study findings and constraints: Newly diagnosed disease favored TRBV20-1 and TRBJ2-1 over persistent disease.

Arm-PCR of CDR3 regions and iRepertoire HTBI primers were the basis on which TCR beta libraries were built. TCRdb reprocessed the multiplex PCR reads with MiXCR, giving one entry per CDR3 protein. Among roughly 400,000 distinct CDR3 sequences, 20% to 25% were seen once, and the ten largest hold under 25%. There are 16 residues in the CDR3. In germline, CDR1 is MNHNS, CDR2 SASEGT. V was shortened by 5 bases and J by 1 base, with 12 bases between the two germline ends. The J gene is TRBJ1-6, the V gene TRBV6-1; no definite D call. The source was peripheral blood mononuclear cells (PBMCs), collected when the disease was refractory, from a patient treated with antithyroid drugs. This clonotype was obtained from a female donor with Graves disease. This chain's CDR3 is CASSQNPGSYNSPLHF. CDR3 sequence (DNA): TGTGCCAGCAGTCAAAATCCTGGGTCCTATAATTCACCCCTCCACTTT.